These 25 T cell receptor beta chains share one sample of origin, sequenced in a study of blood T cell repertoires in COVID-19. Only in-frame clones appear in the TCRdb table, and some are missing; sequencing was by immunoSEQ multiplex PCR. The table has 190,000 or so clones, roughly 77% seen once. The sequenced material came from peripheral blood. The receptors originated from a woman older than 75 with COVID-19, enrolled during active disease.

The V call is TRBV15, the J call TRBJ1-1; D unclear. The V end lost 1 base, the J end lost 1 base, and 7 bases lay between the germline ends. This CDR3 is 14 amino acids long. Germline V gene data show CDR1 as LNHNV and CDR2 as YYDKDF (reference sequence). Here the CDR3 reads CATSRGHRNTEAFF. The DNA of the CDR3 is TGTGCCACCAGCAGAGGACACCGGAACACTGAAGCTTTCTTT.

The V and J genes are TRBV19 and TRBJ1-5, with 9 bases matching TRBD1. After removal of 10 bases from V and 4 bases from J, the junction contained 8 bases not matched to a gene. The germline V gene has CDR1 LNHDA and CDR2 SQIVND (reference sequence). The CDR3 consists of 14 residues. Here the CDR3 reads CATRRTGANQPQHF. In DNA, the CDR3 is TGTGCCACCCGAAGGACAGGGGCTAATCAGCCCCAGCATTTT.

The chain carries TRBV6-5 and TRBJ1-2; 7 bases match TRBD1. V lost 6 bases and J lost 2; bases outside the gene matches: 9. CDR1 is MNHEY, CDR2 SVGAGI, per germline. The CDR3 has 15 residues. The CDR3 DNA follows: TGTGCCAGCAGCTCGGGACAGATTATCAACTATGGCTACACCTTC. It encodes CASSSGQIINYGYTF.

The chain's CDR3 is CASSLGLNYNEQFF. The CDR3 DNA reads TGCGCCAGCAGCTTAGGACTGAACTACAATGAGCAGTTCTTC. The chain uses TRBV5-1 and TRBJ2-1; tentatively, D is TRBD2 (5 bases). The CDR3 is 14 residues long. Germline CDR1 reads SGHRS; CDR2 reads YFSETQ. V lost 2 bases and J lost 3, with 9 bases in between. Full variable domain (rest looked up from reference TRBV5-1 and TRBJ2-1): KAGVTQTPRYLIKTRGQQVTLSCSPISGHRSVSWYQQTPGQGLQFLFEYFSETQRNKGNFPGRFSGRQFSNSRSEMNVSTLELGDSALYLCASSLGLNYNEQFFGPGTRLTVL.

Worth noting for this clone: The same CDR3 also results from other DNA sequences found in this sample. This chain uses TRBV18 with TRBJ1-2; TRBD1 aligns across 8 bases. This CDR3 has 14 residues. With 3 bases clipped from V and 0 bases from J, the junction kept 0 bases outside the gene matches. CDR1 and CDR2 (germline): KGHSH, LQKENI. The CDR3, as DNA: TGTGCCAGCTCACCGGGACAGGCTAACTATGGCTACACCTTC. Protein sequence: CASSPGQANYGYTF.

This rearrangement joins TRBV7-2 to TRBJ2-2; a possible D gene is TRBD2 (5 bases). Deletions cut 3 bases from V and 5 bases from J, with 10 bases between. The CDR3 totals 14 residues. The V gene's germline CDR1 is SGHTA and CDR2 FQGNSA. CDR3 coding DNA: TGTGCCAGCAGCTTTGTCCGCGGGACCGGGGAGCTGTTTTTT. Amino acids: CASSFVRGTGELFF.

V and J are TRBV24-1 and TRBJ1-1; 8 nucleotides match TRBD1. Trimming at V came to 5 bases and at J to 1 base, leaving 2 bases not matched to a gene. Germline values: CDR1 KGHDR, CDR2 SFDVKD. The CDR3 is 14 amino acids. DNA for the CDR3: TGTGCCACCAGTGGGACAGGGACGAACACTGAAGCTTTCTTT. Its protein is CATSGTGTNTEAFF.

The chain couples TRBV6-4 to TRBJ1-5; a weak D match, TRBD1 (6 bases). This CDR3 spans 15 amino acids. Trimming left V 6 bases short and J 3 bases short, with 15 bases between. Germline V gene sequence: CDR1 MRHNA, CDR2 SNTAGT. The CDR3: CASSADQGTNQPQHF. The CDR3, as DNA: TGTGCCAGCAGCGCGGACCAGGGGACCAATCAGCCCCAGCATTTT.

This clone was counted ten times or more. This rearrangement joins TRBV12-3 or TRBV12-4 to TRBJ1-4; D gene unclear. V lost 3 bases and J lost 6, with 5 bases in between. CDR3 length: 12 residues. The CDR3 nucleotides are TGTGCCAGCAGTTTTATTGATGAAAAACTGTTTTTT. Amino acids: CASSFIDEKLFF.

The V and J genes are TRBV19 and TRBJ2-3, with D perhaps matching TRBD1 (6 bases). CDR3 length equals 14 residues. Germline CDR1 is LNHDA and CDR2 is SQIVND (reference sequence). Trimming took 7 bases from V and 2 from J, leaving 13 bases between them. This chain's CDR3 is CASTRRGVTDTQYF. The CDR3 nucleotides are TGTGCCAGTACCCGCAGGGGAGTCACAGATACGCAGTATTTT.

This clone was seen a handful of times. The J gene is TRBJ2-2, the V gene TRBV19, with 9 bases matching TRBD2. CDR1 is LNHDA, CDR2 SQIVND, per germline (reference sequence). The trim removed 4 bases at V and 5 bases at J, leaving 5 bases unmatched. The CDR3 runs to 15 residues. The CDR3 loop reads CASSRLAETTGELFF. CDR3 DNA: TGTGCCAGTAGTAGACTAGCGGAAACTACCGGGGAGCTGTTTTTT.

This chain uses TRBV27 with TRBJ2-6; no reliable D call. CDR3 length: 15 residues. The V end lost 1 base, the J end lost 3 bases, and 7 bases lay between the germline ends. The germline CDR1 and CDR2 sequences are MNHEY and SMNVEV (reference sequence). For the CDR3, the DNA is TGTGCCAGCAGTTTATTTTGGAGTGGGGCCAACGTCCTGACTTTC. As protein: CASSLFWSGANVLTF.

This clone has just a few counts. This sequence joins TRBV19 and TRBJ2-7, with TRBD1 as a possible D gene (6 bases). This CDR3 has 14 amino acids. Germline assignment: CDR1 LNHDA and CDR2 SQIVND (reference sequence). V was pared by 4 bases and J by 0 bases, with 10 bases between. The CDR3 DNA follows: TGTGCCAGTAGTAGACAGGTCAGCTCCTACGAGCAGTACTTC. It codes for CASSRQVSSYEQYF.

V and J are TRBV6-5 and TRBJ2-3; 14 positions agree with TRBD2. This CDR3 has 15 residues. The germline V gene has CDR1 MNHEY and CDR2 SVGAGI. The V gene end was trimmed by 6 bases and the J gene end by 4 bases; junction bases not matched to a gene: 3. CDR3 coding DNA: TGTGCCAGCAGCTGGGGACTAGCGGGAGCAGATACGCAGTATTTT. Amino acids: CASSWGLAGADTQYF.

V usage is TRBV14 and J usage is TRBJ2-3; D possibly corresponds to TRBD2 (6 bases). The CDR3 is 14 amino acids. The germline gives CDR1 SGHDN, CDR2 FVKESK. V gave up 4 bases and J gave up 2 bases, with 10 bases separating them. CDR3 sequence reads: CASSLLAYTDTQYF. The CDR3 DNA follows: TGTGCCAGCAGCCTACTAGCTTACACAGATACGCAGTATTTT. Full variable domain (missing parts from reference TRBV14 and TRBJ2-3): EAGVTQFPSHSVIEKGQTVTLRCDPISGHDNLYWYRRVMGKEIKFLLHFVKESKQDESGMPNNRFLAERTGGTYSTLKVQPAELEDSGVYFCASSLLAYTDTQYFGPGTRLTVL.

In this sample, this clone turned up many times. The chain's CDR3 is CASRRFGGGGELFF. Written as DNA, the CDR3 is TGTGCCAGCCGGCGATTTGGGGGAGGCGGGGAGCTGTTTTTT. This chain joins TRBV2 and TRBJ2-2, with D tentatively TRBD2 (6 bases). CDR1 is SNHLY and CDR2 is FYNNEI in the germline V gene. Trimming took off 8 bases at V and 7 bases at J, with 17 bases between the two ends. The CDR3 sequence is 14 residues long.

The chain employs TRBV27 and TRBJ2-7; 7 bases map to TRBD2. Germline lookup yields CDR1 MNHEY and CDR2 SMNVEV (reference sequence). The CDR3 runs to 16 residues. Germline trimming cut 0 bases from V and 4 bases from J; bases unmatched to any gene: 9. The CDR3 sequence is CASSLSVGLGIYEQYF. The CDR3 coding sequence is TGTGCCAGCAGTTTATCGGTTGGACTAGGGATTTACGAGCAGTACTTC.

CDR3 amino acids: CASKLDTNTEAFF. The CDR3 nucleotides read TGCGCCAGCAAATTGGACACGAACACTGAAGCTTTCTTT. The gene calls are TRBV5-1 and TRBJ1-1; TRBD1 might be the D (5 bases). The CDR3 contains 13 residues. The germline gives CDR1 SGHRS, CDR2 YFSETQ. Trimming cost V 6 bases and J 1 base, with 10 bases left between them.

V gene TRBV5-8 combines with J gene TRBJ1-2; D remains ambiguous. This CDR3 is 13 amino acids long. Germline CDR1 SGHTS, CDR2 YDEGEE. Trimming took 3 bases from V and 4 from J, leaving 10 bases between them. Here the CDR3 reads CASSSWEIYGYTF. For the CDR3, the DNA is TGTGCCAGCAGCTCGTGGGAGATCTATGGCTACACCTTC.

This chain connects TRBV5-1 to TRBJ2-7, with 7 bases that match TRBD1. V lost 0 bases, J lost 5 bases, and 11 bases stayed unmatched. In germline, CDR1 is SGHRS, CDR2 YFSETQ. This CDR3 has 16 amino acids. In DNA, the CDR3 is TGCGCCAGCAGCTTGGTTACCGGGACAGTAAACCACGAGCAGTACTTC. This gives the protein CASSLVTGTVNHEQYF.

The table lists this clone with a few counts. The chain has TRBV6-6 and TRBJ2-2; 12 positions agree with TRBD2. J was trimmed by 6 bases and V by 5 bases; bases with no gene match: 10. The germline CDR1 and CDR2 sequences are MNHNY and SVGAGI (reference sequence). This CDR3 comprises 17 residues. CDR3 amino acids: CASSPGLAGIRAGELFF. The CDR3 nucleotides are TGTGCCAGCAGTCCAGGACTAGCGGGGATACGGGCCGGGGAGCTGTTTTTT.

The DNA of the CDR3 is TGTGCCATCAGTGAGAGGACTAGCGAAGACAATGAGCAGTTCTTC. Protein product: CAISERTSEDNEQFF. This chain connects TRBV10-3 to TRBJ2-1, with 9 bases lining up with TRBD2. CDR1 and CDR2 (germline): ENHRY, SYGVKD. There are 15 residues in the CDR3. After removal of 2 bases from V and 5 bases from J, the junction contained 4 bases not matched to a gene.

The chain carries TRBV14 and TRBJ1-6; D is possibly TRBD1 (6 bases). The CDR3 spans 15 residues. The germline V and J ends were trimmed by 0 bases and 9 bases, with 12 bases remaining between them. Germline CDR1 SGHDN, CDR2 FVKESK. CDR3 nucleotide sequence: TGTGCCAGCAGCCAAGACGCAGGGGCAGGTTCACCCCTCCACTTT. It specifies CASSQDAGAGSPLHF.

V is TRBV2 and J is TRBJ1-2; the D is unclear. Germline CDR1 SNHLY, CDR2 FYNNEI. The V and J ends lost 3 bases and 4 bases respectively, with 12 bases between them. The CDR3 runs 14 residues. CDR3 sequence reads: CASSELQESYGYTF. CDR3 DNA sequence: TGTGCCAGCAGTGAGCTCCAGGAATCCTATGGCTACACCTTC.

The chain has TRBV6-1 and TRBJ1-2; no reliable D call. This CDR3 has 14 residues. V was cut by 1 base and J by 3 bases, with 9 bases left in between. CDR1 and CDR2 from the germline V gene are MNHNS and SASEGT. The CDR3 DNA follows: TGTGCCAGCAGTGAAGGGGAGTATGACTATGGCTACACCTTC. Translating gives CASSEGEYDYGYTF.